This is a list of T cell receptor beta chains from one sample in a study of PD-1 blockade in classical Hodgkin lymphoma. The assay was immunoSEQ multiplex PCR, and TCRdb's table has in-frame clones only and misses some. The repertoire holds some 60,000 clones, with roughly nine tenths as singletons. Here the sequenced sample was peripheral blood mononuclear cells (PBMCs), taken at baseline. Every receptor here comes from a human donor with classical Hodgkin lymphoma. CDR3s include the opening cysteine and the closing phenylalanine or tryptophan. The D gene is left open where the match is weak. Only part of the rows carry a size: once, few, many, or a class if the clone is expanded.

>TRBV11-3|TRBJ2-1|NA|NA
CASSFGERGEQFF
TGTGCCAGCAGCTTCGGAGAACGAGGTGAGCAGTTCTTC
>TRBV11-2|TRBJ2-5|NA|TRBD2
CASSFARGTSGQETQYF
TGTGCCAGCAGCTTTGCCCGAGGGACTAGTGGGCAAGAGACCCAGTACTTC
>TRBV5-1|TRBJ1-4|NA|TRBD1
CASSWTGGFEKLFF
TGCGCCAGCAGCTGGACAGGGGGTTTTGAAAAACTGTTTTTT
>TRBV6-1|TRBJ2-1|NA|NA
CASSRTPSNEQFF
TGTGCCAGCAGCCGGACGCCATCCAATGAGCAGTTCTTC
>TRBV4-1|TRBJ2-5|NA|TRBD2
CASSQETSGGAQYF
TGCGCCAGCAGCCAAGAAACTAGCGGGGGGGCCCAGTACTTC
>TRBV4-1|TRBJ1-4|NA|TRBD1
CASSRAGTGDRNEKLFF
TGCGCCAGCAGCCGAGCCGGGACAGGGGACCGGAATGAAAAACTGTTTTTT
>TRBV7-9|TRBJ1-1|NA|NA
CASSPKAPTEAFF
TGTGCCAGCAGTCCGAAGGCGCCCACTGAAGCTTTCTTT
>TRBV27|TRBJ2-2|NA|NA
CASSSRGGTSGELFF
TGTGCCAGCAGTTCCCGAGGAGGGACGTCCGGGGAGCTGTTTTTT
>TRBV27|TRBJ1-2|NA|TRBD1
CASSLTWTGSWGYTF
TGTGCCAGCAGTTTAACTTGGACAGGGAGCTGGGGCTACACCTTC
>TRBV6-1|TRBJ1-4|NA|NA
CASSENTIEKLFF
TGTGCCAGCAGTGAAAACACGATTGAAAAACTGTTTTTT
>TRBV7-2|TRBJ2-3|once|NA
CASSWSGLHPPDTQYF
TGTGCCAGCAGCTGGAGCGGTCTCCACCCGCCAGATACGCAGTATTTT
>TRBV11-2|TRBJ2-1|once|TRBD2
CASSLGRRLAGGRHEQFF
TGTGCCAGCAGCTTAGGGCGCCGGCTCGCGGGGGGGAGGCATGAGCAGTTCTTC
>TRBV4-2|TRBJ2-7|NA|NA
CASSQGGDEQYF
TGTGCCAGCAGCCAAGGAGGGGACGAGCAGTACTTC
>TRBV7-9|TRBJ1-2|NA|NA
CASSARPDRAGYGYTF
TGTGCCAGCAGCGCACGTCCGGACCGAGCTGGCTATGGCTACACCTTC
>TRBV19|TRBJ1-4|NA|TRBD1
CASSTWTGDEKLFF
TGTGCCAGTAGTACGTGGACAGGGGATGAAAAACTGTTTTTT
>TRBV11-2|TRBJ2-5|NA|NA
CASSPWELKETQYF
TGTGCCAGCAGCCCTTGGGAACTTAAAGAGACCCAGTACTTC
>TRBV5-6|TRBJ2-6|NA|TRBD1
CASSGTGASGANVLTF
TGTGCCAGCTCCGGGACAGGGGCCTCTGGGGCCAACGTCCTGACTTTC
>TRBV2|TRBJ2-3|NA|NA
CASSGGWLADTQYF
TGTGCCAGCAGTGGAGGGTGGTTGGCAGATACGCAGTATTTT
>TRBV5-5|TRBJ2-7|NA|TRBD1
CASSYPGQTYEQYF
TGTGCCAGCAGCTATCCGGGACAGACCTACGAGCAGTACTTC
>TRBV28|TRBJ2-3|NA|NA
CASRTGRETTDTQYF
TGTGCCAGCAGAACAGGGCGGGAGACGACAGATACGCAGTATTTT
>TRBV4-2|TRBJ2-7|NA|TRBD2
CASSQQREIGEQYF
TGTGCCAGCAGCCAACAGCGGGAGATCGGGGAGCAGTACTTC
>TRBV2|TRBJ1-4|once|NA
CASTAGGGSWEKLFF
TGTGCCAGCACCGCCGGGGGAGGGTCCTGGGAAAAACTGTTTTTT
>TRBV4-1|TRBJ2-7|NA|NA
CASSQGREQYF
TGCGCCAGCAGCCAAGGCCGGGAGCAGTACTTC